Below, one T cell receptor beta chain is given with its context. The data originate from a study of blood T cell repertoires in COVID-19. Study summary: Sample material is recorded as cDNA or gDNA derived from T cells, B-cell-depleted T cells, or PBMCs.

From germline, CDR1 is SGDLS and CDR2 YYNGEE. Trimming took 4 bases from V and 4 from J; bases not matched to a gene: 3. The CDR3 contains 14 residues. Original processing notes: Cell counts per sample came from amplifying reference gene primers. Clones were read by immunoSEQ multiplex PCR, and TCRdb kept only the in-frame ones, dropping some. V, J and clone size reflect that table, while D and trimming were determined from the DNA. The repertoire consists of about 320,000 clones, with 85% occurring once and the leading ten covering approximately 7.9%. The rearrangement links TRBV9 to TRBJ1-5, with 9 bases lining up with TRBD1. The receptor comes from a human donor in a cohort sampled during active COVID-19. Sequences were obtained from peripheral blood. This chain's CDR3 is CASSTGTGNQPQHF. The CDR3, as DNA: TGTGCCAGCAGCACCGGGACAGGGAATCAGCCCCAGCATTTT.